This T cell receptor beta chain stems from a study of blood T cell repertoires in COVID-19. The protocol was immunoSEQ multiplex PCR, while the TCRdb copy is restricted to in-frame clones and leaves out a portion. This sample has about 240,000 clones, with 80% to 90% found just once. Germline loops: CDR1 SGHNT, CDR2 YYREEE (reference sequence). The CDR3 contains 16 residues. Between the trimmed V and J ends, which lost 0 bases and 7 bases, there was a span of 20 bases. This receptor was taken from a woman in her twenties or thirties who had recovered from COVID-19. V gene TRBV5-4 combines with J gene TRBJ2-7, with D possibly being TRBD2 (6 bases). The sequenced sample consisted of PBMCs or T cells enriched from blood (not recorded which). This chain's CDR3 is CASSLGNPRERAEQYF. CDR3 sequence (DNA): TGTGCCAGCAGCTTGGGTAACCCACGGGAGAGAGCGGAGCAGTACTTC.